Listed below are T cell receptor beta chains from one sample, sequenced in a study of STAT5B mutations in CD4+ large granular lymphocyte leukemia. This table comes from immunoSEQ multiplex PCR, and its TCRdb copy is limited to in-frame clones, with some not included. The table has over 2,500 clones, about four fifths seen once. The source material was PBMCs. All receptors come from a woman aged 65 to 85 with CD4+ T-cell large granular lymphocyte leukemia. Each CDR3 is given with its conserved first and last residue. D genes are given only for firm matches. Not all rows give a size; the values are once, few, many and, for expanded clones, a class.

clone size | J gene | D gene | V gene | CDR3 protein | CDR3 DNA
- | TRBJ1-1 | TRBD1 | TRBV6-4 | CASSARDSYTEAFF | TGTGCCAGCAGTGCGCGGGACAGTTACACTGAAGCTTTCTTT
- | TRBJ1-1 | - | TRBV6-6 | CASSSGHTEAFF | TGTGCCAGCAGTTCCGGGCACACTGAAGCTTTCTTT
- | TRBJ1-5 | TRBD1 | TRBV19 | CASNGGTGNSNQPQHF | TGTGCCAGTAACGGGGGGACAGGGAATAGCAATCAGCCCCAGCATTTT
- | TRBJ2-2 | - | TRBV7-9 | CASGPSSNTGELFF | TGTGCCAGCGGTCCATCCTCGAACACCGGGGAGCTGTTTTTT
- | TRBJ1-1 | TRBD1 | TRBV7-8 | CASSRQGNGAFF | TGTGCCAGCAGCAGACAGGGAAATGGGGCTTTCTTT
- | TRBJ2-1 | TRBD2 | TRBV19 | CASSLRSGRGSSHNEQFF | TGTGCCAGTAGTCTCCGCTCGGGTCGCGGGAGTTCCCACAATGAGCAGTTCTTC
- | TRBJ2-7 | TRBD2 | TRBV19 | CASSAASGKGQYF | TGTGCCAGTAGTGCAGCTAGCGGGAAAGGGCAGTACTTC
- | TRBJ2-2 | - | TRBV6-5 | CASRPRGVAGELFF | TGTGCCAGCAGGCCCCGGGGAGTCGCCGGGGAGCTGTTTTTT
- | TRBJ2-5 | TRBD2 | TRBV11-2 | CASSQTSGQETQYF | TGTGCCAGCAGCCAAACTAGCGGCCAAGAGACCCAGTACTTC
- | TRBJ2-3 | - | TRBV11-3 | CASSLGLALDTQYF | TGTGCCAGCAGCTTGGGCCTAGCGTTAGATACGCAGTATTTT
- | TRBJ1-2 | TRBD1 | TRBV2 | CASLQGGRGYTF | TGTGCCAGCCTCCAGGGGGGACGAGGCTACACCTTC
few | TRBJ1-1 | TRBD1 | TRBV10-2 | CASSTSGGVTEAFF | TGCGCCAGCAGTACCTCAGGGGGCGTCACTGAAGCTTTCTTT
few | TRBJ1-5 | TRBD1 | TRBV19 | CASTQGSGAYSNQPQHF | TGTGCCAGCACACAGGGGTCCGGGGCATATAGCAATCAGCCCCAGCATTTT
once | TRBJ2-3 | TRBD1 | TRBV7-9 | CASSWRDRVVDTQYF | TGTGCCAGCAGCTGGCGGGACAGGGTTGTAGATACGCAGTATTTT
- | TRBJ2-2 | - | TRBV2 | CASSVQETITGELFF | TGTGCCAGCAGTGTTCAGGAGACCATCACCGGGGAGCTGTTTTTT
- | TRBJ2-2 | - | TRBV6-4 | CASSESTGYTGELFF | TGTGCCAGCAGTGAGTCGACAGGATACACCGGGGAGCTGTTTTTT
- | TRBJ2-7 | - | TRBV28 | CASRDYIYEQYF | TGTGCCAGCAGGGACTACATATACGAGCAGTACTTC
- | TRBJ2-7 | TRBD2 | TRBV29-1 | CSVEGGGYEQYF | TGCAGCGTGGAGGGCGGGGGGTACGAGCAGTACTTC
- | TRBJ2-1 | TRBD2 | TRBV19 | CASSIGGRAAYNEQFF | TGTGCCAGTAGTATAGGCGGGAGGGCAGCCTACAATGAGCAGTTCTTC
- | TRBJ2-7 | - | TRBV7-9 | CASSLRQERQYF | TGTGCCAGCAGCTTACGGCAGGAAAGGCAGTACTTC
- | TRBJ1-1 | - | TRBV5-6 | CASSFRRSTEAFF | TGTGCCAGCAGCTTCCGACGGAGCACTGAAGCTTTCTTT
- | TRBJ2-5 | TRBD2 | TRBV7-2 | CASSLVPSGSQETQYF | TGTGCCAGCAGCTTAGTGCCTAGCGGGTCACAAGAGACCCAGTACTTC
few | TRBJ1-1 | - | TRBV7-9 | CASSHTLAGGEAFF | TGTGCCAGCAGCCATACGCTGGCCGGGGGTGAAGCTTTCTTT
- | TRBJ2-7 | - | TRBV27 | CASSFKQDSYEQYF | TGTGCCAGCAGTTTTAAACAGGACTCCTACGAGCAGTACTTC
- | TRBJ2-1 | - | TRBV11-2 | CASSPAIAGEQFF | TGTGCCAGCAGCCCAGCAATAGCTGGTGAGCAGTTCTTC
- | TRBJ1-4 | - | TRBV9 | CASSANNEKLFF | TGTGCCAGCAGCGCTAATAATGAAAAACTGTTTTTT
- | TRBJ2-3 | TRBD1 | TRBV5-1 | CASSLGQAEDTQYF | TGCGCCAGCAGCCTAGGACAGGCCGAAGATACGCAGTATTTT
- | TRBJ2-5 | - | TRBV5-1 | CASSLVTSGETQYF | TGCGCCAGCAGCTTAGTTACATCGGGAGAGACCCAGTACTTC
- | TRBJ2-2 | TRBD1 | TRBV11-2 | CASSVKTGGGLFF | TGTGCCAGCAGCGTCAAAACAGGGGGCGGGCTGTTTTTT
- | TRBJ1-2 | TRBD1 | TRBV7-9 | CASSADRGRIRNYGYTF | TGTGCCAGCAGCGCGGACAGGGGGCGGATTAGGAACTATGGCTACACCTTC
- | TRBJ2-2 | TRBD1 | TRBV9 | CASSPRQGASGELFF | TGTGCCAGCAGCCCTCGACAGGGGGCTAGCGGGGAGCTGTTTTTT
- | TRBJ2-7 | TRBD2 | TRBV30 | CAWRLPGLADHRDEQYF | TGTGCCTGGAGACTGCCGGGACTAGCGGACCATCGGGACGAGCAGTACTTC
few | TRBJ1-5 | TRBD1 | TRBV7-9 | CASSFPHRTGPFNQPQHF | TGTGCCAGCAGCTTTCCCCACCGGACAGGGCCTTTCAATCAGCCCCAGCATTTT
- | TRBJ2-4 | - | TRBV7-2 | CASSLDLGRTAKNIQYF | TGTGCCAGCAGCTTAGATCTGGGGAGGACGGCCAAAAACATTCAGTACTTC
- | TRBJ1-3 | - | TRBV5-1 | CASTSGQGISGNTIYF | TGCGCCAGCACCTCCGGGCAGGGGATCTCTGGAAACACCATATATTTT
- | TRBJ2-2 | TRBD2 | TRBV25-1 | CASREHSGRAGTGELFF | TGTGCCAGCAGGGAACATAGCGGGAGGGCCGGGACCGGGGAGCTGTTTTTT
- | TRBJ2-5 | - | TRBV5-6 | CASSVVSGVSAQYF | TGTGCCAGCAGCGTCGTGAGTGGAGTTTCGGCCCAGTACTTC
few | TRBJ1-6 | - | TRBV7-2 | CASSFTADSPLHF | TGTGCCAGCAGCTTCACCGCCGATTCACCCCTCCACTTT
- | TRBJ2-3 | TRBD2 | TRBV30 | CAWNLPSGGADTQYF | TGTGCCTGGAACTTGCCTAGCGGGGGGGCAGATACGCAGTATTTT
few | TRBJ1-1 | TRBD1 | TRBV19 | CASRPRTGSPEAFF | TGTGCCAGTAGGCCACGGACAGGGAGCCCTGAAGCTTTCTTT
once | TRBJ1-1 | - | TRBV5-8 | CASSPRSVTFF | TGTGCCAGCAGCCCCAGAAGTGTAACTTTCTTT
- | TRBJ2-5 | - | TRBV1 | CTSSLQLQETQYF | TGCACCAGCAGCCTTCAGCTCCAAGAGACCCAGTACTTC